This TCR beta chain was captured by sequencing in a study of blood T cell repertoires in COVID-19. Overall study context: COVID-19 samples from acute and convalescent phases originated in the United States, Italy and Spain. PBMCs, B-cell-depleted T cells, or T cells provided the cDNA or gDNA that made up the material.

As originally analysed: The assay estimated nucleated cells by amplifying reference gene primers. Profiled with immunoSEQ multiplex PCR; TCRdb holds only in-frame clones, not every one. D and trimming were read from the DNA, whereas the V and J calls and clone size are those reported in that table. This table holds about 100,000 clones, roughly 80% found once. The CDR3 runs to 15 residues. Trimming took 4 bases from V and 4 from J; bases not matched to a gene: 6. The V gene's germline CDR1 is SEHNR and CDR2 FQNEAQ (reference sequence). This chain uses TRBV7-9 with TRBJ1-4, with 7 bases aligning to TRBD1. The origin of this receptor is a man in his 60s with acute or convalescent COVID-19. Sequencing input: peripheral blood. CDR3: CASSSGGTDNEKLFF. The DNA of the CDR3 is TGTGCCAGCAGCTCAGGTGGGACAGATAATGAAAAACTGTTTTTT.